Listed here are 4 T cell receptor beta chains from one sample, sequenced in a study of response to subunit inactivated influenza vaccine. TCRdb processed the RT-PCR reads anew with MiXCR; each CDR3 protein has one entry. The table shows 500,000 to 550,000 distinct CDR3 sequences, with approximately 24% occurring only once. The sample was also reused in another study, on T cells expressing NK-cell markers. That study reports: Generation of TCR beta cDNA was performed by 5'RACE template switching incorporating UMIs.

Source: CD4+ T cells sorted from PBMCs, taken about 12 days after vaccination. The receptors stem from a man aged 50 to 59 who received an inactivated influenza vaccine.

The DNA of the CDR3 is TGTGCCAGCAGGATGATCCCCTTGGGCACAGATACGCAGTATTTT. This codes for CASRMIPLGTDTQYF. The V call is TRBV27, the J call TRBJ2-3; D is undetermined. Germline CDR1 MNHEY, CDR2 SMNVEV (reference sequence). The CDR3 consists of 15 residues. The V end was cut by 6 bases, the J end by 1 base, with 14 bases between.

This clonotype was counted ten times or more. The gene calls are TRBV20-1 and TRBJ2-7; D possibly corresponds to TRBD1 (5 bases). Germline V gene data show CDR1 as DFQATT and CDR2 as SNEGSKA (reference sequence). The CDR3 is 12 residues long. V lost 0 bases and J lost 5, with 8 bases in between. CDR3 in DNA: TGCAGTGCTAGAGATTCAGGGAACGAGCAGTACTTC. Amino acid sequence: CSARDSGNEQYF.

The genes are TRBV7-8 and TRBJ2-5; 8 bases line up with TRBD1. The CDR3 runs 14 residues. CDR1 SGHVS and CDR2 FQNEAQ come from the germline V gene. Germline trimming cut 2 bases from V and 5 bases from J; bases unmatched to any gene: 4. The CDR3 nucleotides read TGTGCCAGCAGCTTACAGGGGGCGGCGGAGACCCAGTACTTC. Protein sequence: CASSLQGAAETQYF.

A few counts support this clonotype. V gene TRBV2 combines with J gene TRBJ1-5, with 9 positions matching TRBD1. CDR3 length: 14 residues. V shed 7 bases, J shed 3 bases, and the junction held 4 bases outside the gene matches. In germline, CDR1 is SNHLY, CDR2 FYNNEI. CDR3 in amino acids: CASNGDRDNQPQHF. CDR3 DNA sequence: TGTGCCAGCAATGGGGACAGGGACAATCAGCCCCAGCATTTT. Supplemented by reference TRBV2 and TRBJ1-5, the full variable domain reads EPEVTQTPSHQVTQMGQEVILRCVPISNHLYFYWYRQILGQKVEFLVSFYNNEISEKSEIFDDQFSVERPDGSNFTLKIRSTKLEDSAMYFCASNGDRDNQPQHFGDGTRLSIL.